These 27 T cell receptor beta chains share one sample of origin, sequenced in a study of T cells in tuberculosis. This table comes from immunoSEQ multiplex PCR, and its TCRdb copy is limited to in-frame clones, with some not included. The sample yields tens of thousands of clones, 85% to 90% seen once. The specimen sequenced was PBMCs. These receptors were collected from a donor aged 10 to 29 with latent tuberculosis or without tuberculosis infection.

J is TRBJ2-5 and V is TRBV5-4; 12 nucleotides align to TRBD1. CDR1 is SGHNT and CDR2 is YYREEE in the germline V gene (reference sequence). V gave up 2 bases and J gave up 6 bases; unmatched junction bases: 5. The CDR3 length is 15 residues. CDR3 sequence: CASSLPGQGAQTQYF. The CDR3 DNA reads TGTGCCAGCAGCTTACCGGGACAGGGGGCGCAGACCCAGTACTTC.

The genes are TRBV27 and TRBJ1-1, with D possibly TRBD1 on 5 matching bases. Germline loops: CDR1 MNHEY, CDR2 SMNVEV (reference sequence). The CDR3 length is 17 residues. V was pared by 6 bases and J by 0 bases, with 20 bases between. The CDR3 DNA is TGTGCCAGCAGGTGGGGGGGAGCAGGACCACTGAACACTGAAGCTTTCTTT. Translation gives CASRWGGAGPLNTEAFF.

CDR3 DNA: TGCGCCAGCAGCTTGAGTACAGGGGGTTACAATGAGCAGTTCTTC. It encodes CASSLSTGGYNEQFF. The gene calls are TRBV5-1 and TRBJ2-1; 8 bases match TRBD1. CDR3 length equals 15 residues. Germline V gives CDR1 SGHRS, CDR2 YFSETQ. V dropped 1 base and J dropped 4; count of bases not matched to a gene: 4.

The CDR3 bases are TGTGCCAGCAGCTTGGGACAGGGTGACGGCTACACCTTC. Encoded protein: CASSLGQGDGYTF. The rearrangement uses TRBV5-8 and TRBJ1-2, with 7 bases matching TRBD1. CDR1 and CDR2 (germline): SGHTS, YDEGEE. This CDR3 has 13 residues. The V segment lost 0 bases and the J segment 8 bases; nucleotides outside the gene matches: 4.

CDR3 sequence (DNA): TGTGCCAGCAGCTACGGGGCGGGGGACCAAGAGACCCAGTACTTC. Translating gives CASSYGAGDQETQYF. The chain recombines TRBV9 with TRBJ2-5; 7 positions match TRBD2. From germline, CDR1 is SGDLS and CDR2 YYNGEE. The ends lost 4 bases at V and 0 bases at J; junction bases unmatched: 6. This CDR3 is 15 amino acids long.

DNA of the CDR3: TGTGCCAGCAGTTTTTCCGGGACAGGGTATAGCAATCAGCCCCAGCATTTT. It encodes CASSFSGTGYSNQPQHF. V gene TRBV27 combines with J gene TRBJ1-5; 9 bases align to TRBD1. Germline assignment: CDR1 MNHEY and CDR2 SMNVEV (reference sequence). The CDR3 runs to 17 residues. After removal of 3 bases from V and 0 bases from J, the junction contained 6 bases not matched to a gene.

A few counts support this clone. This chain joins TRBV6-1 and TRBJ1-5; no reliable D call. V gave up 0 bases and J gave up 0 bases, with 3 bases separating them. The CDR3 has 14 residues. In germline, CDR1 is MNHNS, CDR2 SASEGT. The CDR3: CASSEAYSNQPQHF. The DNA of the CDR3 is TGTGCCAGCAGTGAAGCCTATAGCAATCAGCCCCAGCATTTT.

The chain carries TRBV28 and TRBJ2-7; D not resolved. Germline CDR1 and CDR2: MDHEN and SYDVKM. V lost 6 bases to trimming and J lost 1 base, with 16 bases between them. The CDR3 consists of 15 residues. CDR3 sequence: CASSPAVGGSYEQYF. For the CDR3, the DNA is TGTGCCAGCAGCCCCGCCGTTGGCGGATCCTACGAGCAGTACTTC. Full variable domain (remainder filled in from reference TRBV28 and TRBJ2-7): DVKVTQSSRYLVKRTGEKVFLECVQDMDHENMFWYRQDPGLGLRLIYFSYDVKMKEKGDIPEGYSVSREKKERFSLILESASTNQTSMYLCASSPAVGGSYEQYFGPGTRLTVT.

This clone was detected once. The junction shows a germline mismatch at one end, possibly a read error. As DNA, the CDR3 is TGTGCCAGCAGTCCTCGACAGGGGATAAAGCACTTC. It codes for CASSPRQGIKHF. This rearrangement joins TRBV27 to TRBJ2-7, with 8 bases matching TRBD1. There are 12 residues in the CDR3. Germline V gives CDR1 MNHEY, CDR2 SMNVEV (reference sequence).

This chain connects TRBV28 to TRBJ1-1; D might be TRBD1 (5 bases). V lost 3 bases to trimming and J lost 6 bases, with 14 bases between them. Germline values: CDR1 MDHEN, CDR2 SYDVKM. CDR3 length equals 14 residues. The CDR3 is CASSFTLEGPEAFF. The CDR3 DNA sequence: TGTGCCAGCAGTTTCACCCTGGAGGGGCCTGAAGCTTTCTTT.

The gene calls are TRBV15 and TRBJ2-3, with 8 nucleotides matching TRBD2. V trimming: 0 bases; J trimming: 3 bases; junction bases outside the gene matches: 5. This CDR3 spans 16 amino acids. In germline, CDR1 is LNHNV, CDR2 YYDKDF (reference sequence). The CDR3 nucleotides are TGTGCCACCAGCAGAGAGGCGGGGGGAGTGACAGATACGCAGTATTTT. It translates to CATSREAGGVTDTQYF.

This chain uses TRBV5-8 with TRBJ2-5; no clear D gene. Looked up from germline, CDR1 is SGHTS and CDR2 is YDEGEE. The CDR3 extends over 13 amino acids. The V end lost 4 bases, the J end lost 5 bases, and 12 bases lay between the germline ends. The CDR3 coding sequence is TGTGCCAGCAGCGCGCGATTCCTCGAGACCCAGTACTTC. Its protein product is CASSARFLETQYF.

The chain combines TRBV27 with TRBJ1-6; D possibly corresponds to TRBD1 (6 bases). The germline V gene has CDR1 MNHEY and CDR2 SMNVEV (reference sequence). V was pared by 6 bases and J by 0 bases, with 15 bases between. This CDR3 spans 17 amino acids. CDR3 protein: CASSRDRSSSYNSPLHF. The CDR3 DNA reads TGTGCCAGCAGCCGCGACAGGTCTAGCTCCTATAATTCACCCCTCCACTTT.

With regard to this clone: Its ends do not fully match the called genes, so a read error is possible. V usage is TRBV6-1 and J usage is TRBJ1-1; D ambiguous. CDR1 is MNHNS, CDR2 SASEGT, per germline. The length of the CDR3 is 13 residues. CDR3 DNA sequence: TGTGTCAGCTGCATGGGCCGGAACACTGAAGCTTTCTTT. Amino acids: CVSCMGRNTEAFF.

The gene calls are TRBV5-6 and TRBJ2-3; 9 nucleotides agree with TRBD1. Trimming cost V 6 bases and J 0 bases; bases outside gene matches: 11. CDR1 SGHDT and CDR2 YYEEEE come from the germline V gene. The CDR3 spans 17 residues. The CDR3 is CASTGQGIYLSTDTQYF. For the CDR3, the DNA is TGTGCCAGCACAGGACAGGGGATTTATCTTAGCACAGATACGCAGTATTTT.

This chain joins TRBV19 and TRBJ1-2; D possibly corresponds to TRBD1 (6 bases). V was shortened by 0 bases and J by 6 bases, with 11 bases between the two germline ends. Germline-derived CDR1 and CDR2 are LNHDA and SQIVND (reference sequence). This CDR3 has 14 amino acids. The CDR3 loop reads CASSIDQQGNGYTF. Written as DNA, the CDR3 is TGTGCCAGTAGTATAGATCAACAGGGTAATGGCTACACCTTC.

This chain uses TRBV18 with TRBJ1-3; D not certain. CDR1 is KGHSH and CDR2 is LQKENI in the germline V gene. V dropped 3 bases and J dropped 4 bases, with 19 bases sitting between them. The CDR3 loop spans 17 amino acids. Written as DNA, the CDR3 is TGTGCCAGCTCACCTAGCTTTGGCCCATCCGCAGGAAACACCATATATTTT. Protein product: CASSPSFGPSAGNTIYF.

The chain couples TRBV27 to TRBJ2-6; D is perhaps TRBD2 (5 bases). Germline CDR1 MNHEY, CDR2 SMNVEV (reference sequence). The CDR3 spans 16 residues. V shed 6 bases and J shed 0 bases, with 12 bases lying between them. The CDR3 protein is CASSSGLISGANVLTF. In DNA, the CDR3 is TGTGCCAGCAGCTCCGGACTGATCTCTGGGGCCAACGTCCTGACTTTC.

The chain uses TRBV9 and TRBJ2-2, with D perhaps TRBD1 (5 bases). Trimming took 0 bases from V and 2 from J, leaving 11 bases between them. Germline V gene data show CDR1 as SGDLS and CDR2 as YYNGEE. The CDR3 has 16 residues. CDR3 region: CASSVASTGNTGELFF. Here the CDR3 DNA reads TGTGCCAGCAGCGTAGCTTCAACAGGTAACACCGGGGAGCTGTTTTTT.

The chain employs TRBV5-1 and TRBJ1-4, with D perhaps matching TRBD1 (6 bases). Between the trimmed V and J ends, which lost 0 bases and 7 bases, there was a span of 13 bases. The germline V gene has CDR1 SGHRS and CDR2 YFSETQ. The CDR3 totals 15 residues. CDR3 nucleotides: TGCGCCAGCAGCTTGGCGGCAGGGGAAGGTGAAAAACTGTTTTTT. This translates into CASSLAAGEGEKLFF. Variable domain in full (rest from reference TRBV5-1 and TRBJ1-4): KAGVTQTPRYLIKTRGQQVTLSCSPISGHRSVSWYQQTPGQGLQFLFEYFSETQRNKGNFPGRFSGRQFSNSRSEMNVSTLELGDSALYLCASSLAAGEGEKLFFGSGTQLSVL.

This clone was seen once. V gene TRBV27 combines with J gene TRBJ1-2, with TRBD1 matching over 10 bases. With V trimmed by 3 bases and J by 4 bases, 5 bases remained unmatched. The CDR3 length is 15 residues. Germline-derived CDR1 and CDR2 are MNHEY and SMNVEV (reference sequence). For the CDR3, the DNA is TGTGCCAGCAGTTTGGGGGGACAGGGGATCTATGGCTACACCTTC. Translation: CASSLGGQGIYGYTF.

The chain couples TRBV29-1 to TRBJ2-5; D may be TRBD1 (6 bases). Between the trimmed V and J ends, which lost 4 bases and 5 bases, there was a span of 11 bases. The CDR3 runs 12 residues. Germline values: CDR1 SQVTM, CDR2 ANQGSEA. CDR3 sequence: CSVVWQGETQYF. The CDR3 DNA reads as TGCAGCGTTGTTTGGCAGGGGGAGACCCAGTACTTC.

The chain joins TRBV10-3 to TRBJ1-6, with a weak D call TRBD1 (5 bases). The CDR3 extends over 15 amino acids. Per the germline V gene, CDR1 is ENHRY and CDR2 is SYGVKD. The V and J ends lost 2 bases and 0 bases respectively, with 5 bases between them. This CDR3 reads CAISERGSYNSPLHF. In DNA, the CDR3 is TGTGCCATCAGTGAGAGGGGCTCCTATAATTCACCCCTCCACTTT.

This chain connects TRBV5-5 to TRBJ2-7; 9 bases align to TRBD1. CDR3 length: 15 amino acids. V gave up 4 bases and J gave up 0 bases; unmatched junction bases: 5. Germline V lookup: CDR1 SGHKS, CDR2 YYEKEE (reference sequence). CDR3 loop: CASSPGTGSSYEQYF. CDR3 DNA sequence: TGTGCCAGCAGCCCCGGGACAGGGAGCTCCTACGAGCAGTACTTC.

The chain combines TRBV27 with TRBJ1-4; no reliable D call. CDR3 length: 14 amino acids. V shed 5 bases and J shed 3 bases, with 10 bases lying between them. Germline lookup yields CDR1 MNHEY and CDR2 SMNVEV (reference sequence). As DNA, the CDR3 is TGTGCCAGCAGTCACGGAGAGGCTAATGAAAAACTGTTTTTT. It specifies CASSHGEANEKLFF.

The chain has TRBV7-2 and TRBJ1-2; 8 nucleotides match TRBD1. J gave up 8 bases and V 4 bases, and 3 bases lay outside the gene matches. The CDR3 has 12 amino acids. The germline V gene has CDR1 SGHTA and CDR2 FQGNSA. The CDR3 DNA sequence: TGTGCCAGCAGCTGGACAGGGCGGGGCTACACCTTC. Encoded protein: CASSWTGRGYTF.

CDR3 sequence: CASSLREGAYEQYF. The CDR3 region has the DNA TGTGCCAGCAGTCTACGGGAGGGGGCCTACGAGCAGTACTTC. V is TRBV27 and J is TRBJ2-7, with 8 bases fitting TRBD2. The junction had 5 bases not matched to a gene; V was cut back by 5 bases and J by 2 bases. CDR1 and CDR2 (germline): MNHEY, SMNVEV (reference sequence). The CDR3 is 14 amino acids.